This T cell receptor (beta chain) is from a study of OX40 agonist ivuxolimab in advanced cancers. For context, the study as a whole: Ivuxolimab, which targeted the costimulatory receptor OX40 (CD134), was an agonistic, fully human IgG2 monoclonal antibody. In the dose-escalation cohort, 82.7% of patients were male, and the mean age was approximately 60 years, with a range of roughly 20 to 85. Peripheral TCRbeta sequencing aimed to test whether ivuxolimab altered TCR sequence diversity and caused clonal T-cell expansion. Patients were allowed to have had prior anti-PD-1, anti-PD-L1 or anti-CTLA-4 therapy, and 40% to 45% of the dose-escalation patients had been treated with checkpoint inhibitors. The paper covers the monotherapy dose-escalation part of the phase I ivuxolimab trial, which included N of about 50 patients. Of the approximately 50 dose-escalation patients, hepatocellular carcinoma was present in about 20, melanoma in approximately 15, renal cell carcinoma in 9 and head and neck cancer in 9. Intravenous ivuxolimab was administered to patients every 2 weeks at six dose levels: 0.01, 0.1, 0.3, 1.5, 3 and 10 mg/kg. Partial responses occurred in three dose-escalation patients: two with cutaneous melanoma and one with hepatocellular carcinoma.

Patients with a history of autoimmune disease or receiving systemic immunosuppression were excluded from the trial. In every dose cohort, peripheral blood was drawn for TCR sequencing at baseline, cycle 4 day 1, and cycle 7 day 1. Samples came from an open-label, multicenter, first-in-human phase I dose-escalation trial of ivuxolimab. Adults with locally advanced or metastatic head and neck squamous cell, hepatocellular, melanoma or renal cell carcinoma were enrolled in the trial. Before TCR sequencing, CD4+ T cells and CD8+ T cells from peripheral blood were sorted into separate populations. Worth noting for this clone: Its antigen is currently not known. Within one base of it there is no much larger clone, and no base qualities were kept.

Genomic DNA was isolated from the sorted cells so that the TCRbeta CDR3 region could be sequenced. The immunoSEQ Assay was used to sequence the TCRbeta CDR3 regions. TCRdb stores this immuneACCESS table with in-frame sequences only. Part of the clones is absent; in the studies checked, under half of the shortfall reflects unresolved V genes, and no reason is known for the rest. The sample records tens of thousands of clones, around 80% of which are singletons. Approximately 7.5% of the sample is held by the ten biggest clonotypes. Overall study outcomes, separate from this receptor: Clonal expansion of both CD4+ and CD8+ blood T cells was observed from baseline to week 6 at doses 0.1 to 3.0 mg/kg. In the 0.1-3.0 mg/kg groups, partial responders had among the lowest normalized peripheral clonal expansion, particularly in CD8+ T cells. Low levels of normalized T-cell clonal expansion were also seen in some nonresponding patients. After ivuxolimab, expanded clones were on average more numerous among CD8+ T cells than among CD4+ T cells. Which antigens the clonally expanded peripheral T cells were specific for was not determined.

V is cut by 1 base and J by 3 bases, and the space between the germline ends is 13 bases. Inclusive of the bounding cysteine and phenylalanine, the CDR3 is 14 residues long. Kept here is only the CDR3 DNA, which spans 42 bases and is read in frame from base 1. According to the germline V gene, CDR1 reads SQVTM and CDR2 reads ANQGSEA. This specimen consisted of CD4+ or CD8+ T cells sorted from blood, obtained in a trial of the OX40 agonist ivuxolimab. This TCR was sampled from an adult with an advanced solid tumor such as melanoma, head and neck, liver or kidney cancer. Recombination linked TRBV29-1 to TRBJ2-7; the D segment is perhaps TRBD1 or TRBD2, each sharing 7 matched bases. The CDR3 protein is CSVEASGGGYEQYF. The DNA sequence follows: TGCAGCGTTGAAGCGTCAGGGGGGGGCTACGAGCAGTACTTC.